Following are 9 T cell receptor beta chains from one sample sequenced in a study of blood T cell repertoires in COVID-19. The protocol was immunoSEQ multiplex PCR, while the TCRdb copy is restricted to in-frame clones and leaves out a portion. Of fewer than 400,000 clones listed, roughly nine tenths are singletons. The sample was peripheral blood. These receptors all stem from a woman aged 25 to 39 with COVID-19, enrolled during active disease.

The rearrangement uses TRBV27 and TRBJ1-2; perhaps TRBD1 as D (6 bases). Trimming took 6 bases from V and 5 from J, leaving 16 bases between them. The CDR3 is made up of 14 amino acids. CDR1 is MNHEY, CDR2 SMNVEV, per germline (reference sequence). CDR3 residues: CASRPFGTKYGYTF. The CDR3 bases are TGTGCCAGCAGACCCTTCGGGACAAAGTATGGCTACACCTTC.

The chain links TRBV5-5 to TRBJ1-1, with D possibly matching TRBD1 (6 bases). This CDR3 has 15 amino acids. The germline V and J ends were trimmed by 2 bases and 6 bases, with 17 bases remaining between them. The germline V gene has CDR1 SGHKS and CDR2 YYEKEE (reference sequence). The CDR3 bases are TGTGCCAGCAGCTTTCTAGGCAGGGGCATCCCTGAAGCTTTCTTT. This sequence encodes CASSFLGRGIPEAFF.

V and J are TRBV7-9 and TRBJ1-3; maybe TRBD1 (6 bases). Trimming removed 6 bases at V and 1 base at J, with 10 bases between. CDR1 SEHNR and CDR2 FQNEAQ come from the germline V gene (reference sequence). The CDR3 length is 14 residues. The DNA of the CDR3 is TGTGCCAGCAGGCCACAGGGTTCTGGAAACACCATATATTTT. It yields the protein CASRPQGSGNTIYF.

The CDR3 region has the DNA TGTGCCAGCAGTGACACTAACACGAATCAGCCCCAGCATTTT. Translated: CASSDTNTNQPQHF. V is TRBV2 and J is TRBJ1-5; unclear D gene. This CDR3 comprises 14 residues. CDR1 and CDR2 from the germline V gene are SNHLY and FYNNEI. V lost 3 bases, J lost 4 bases, and 10 bases lay in between.

This sequence joins TRBV7-9 and TRBJ1-5; D gene ambiguous. Trimming cost V 8 bases and J 1 base, with 12 bases left between them. Germline V gives CDR1 SEHNR, CDR2 FQNEAQ (reference sequence). The CDR3 length is 14 residues. This CDR3 reads CASQKAGSNQPQHF. The CDR3, as DNA: TGTGCCAGCCAAAAGGCGGGGAGCAATCAGCCCCAGCATTTT.

This clone showed up just once. The genes are TRBV15 and TRBJ1-5; D unclear. The CDR3 has 15 amino acids. The germline CDR1 and CDR2 sequences are LNHNV and YYDKDF (reference sequence). The V and J ends lost 0 bases and 3 bases respectively, with 9 bases between them. The CDR3 loop reads CATSRDPGNNQPQHF. CDR3 nucleotides: TGTGCCACCAGCAGAGACCCCGGGAACAATCAGCCCCAGCATTTT.

The chain joins TRBV15 to TRBJ1-5; D possibly corresponds to TRBD1 (5 bases). This CDR3 is 13 amino acids long. Per the germline V gene, CDR1 is LNHNV and CDR2 is YYDKDF (reference sequence). V was shortened by 6 bases and J by 3 bases, with 9 bases between the two germline ends. In nucleotides, the CDR3 is TGTGCCACCAGACAGGCTTACAATCAGCCCCAGCATTTT. It yields the protein CATRQAYNQPQHF. Variable domain in full (rest from reference TRBV15 and TRBJ1-5): DAMVIQNPRYQVTQFGKPVTLSCSQTLNHNVMYWYQQKSSQAPKLLFHYYDKDFNNEADTPDNFQSRRPNTSFCFLDIRSPGLGDTAMYLCATRQAYNQPQHFGDGTRLSIL.

The chain couples TRBV6-2 or TRBV6-3 to TRBJ1-1; D might be TRBD1 (5 bases). V lost 2 bases, J lost 6 bases, and 10 bases lay in between. Germline CDR1 reads MNHEY; CDR2 reads SVGEGT. This CDR3 is built from 13 residues. CDR3 bases: TGTGCCAGCAGTTACCTCAGGGTTGCTGAAGCTTTCTTT. It is translated as CASSYLRVAEAFF.

The sample holds a few counts of this clone. J is TRBJ1-2 and V is TRBV7-2, with D possibly TRBD1 on 5 matching bases. The CDR3 contains 15 residues. CDR1 and CDR2 (germline): SGHTA, FQGNSA. Trimming removed 1 base from V and 1 base from J, with 10 bases in between. CDR3 loop: CASSLGGTGNYGYTF. CDR3 bases: TGTGCCAGCAGCTTAGGCGGGACGGGTAACTATGGCTACACCTTC.